The present entry profiles one TCR beta chain with its context. This sample was taken from a study of blood T cell repertoires in COVID-19. Looking at the study overall: From the United States, Italy and Spain came samples of acute and convalescent COVID-19. PBMCs, B-cell-depleted T cells, or T cells were the source of the cDNA or gDNA that made up the material.

Trimming cost V 5 bases and J 0 bases, with 17 bases left between them. CDR1 is SGHVS and CDR2 is FQNEAQ in the germline V gene. The CDR3 loop spans 17 amino acids. Authors' analysis steps: Amplification of reference gene primers was used by the study to estimate nucleated cell counts. Measured with immunoSEQ multiplex PCR; TCRdb has only the in-frame clones, and not every one. V, J and clone size reflect that table, while D and trimming were determined from the DNA. The sample has about 100,000 clones; roughly 85% are singletons. The TCR was taken from a man aged 60 to 69 with acute or convalescent COVID-19. This sequence joins TRBV7-8 and TRBJ1-5; a possible D gene is TRBD1 (6 bases). Sequencing was carried out using peripheral blood. The CDR3 bases are TGTGCCAGCAGCCGCGGGACAACCCCATATAGCAATCAGCCCCAGCATTTT. This codes for CASSRGTTPYSNQPQHF.